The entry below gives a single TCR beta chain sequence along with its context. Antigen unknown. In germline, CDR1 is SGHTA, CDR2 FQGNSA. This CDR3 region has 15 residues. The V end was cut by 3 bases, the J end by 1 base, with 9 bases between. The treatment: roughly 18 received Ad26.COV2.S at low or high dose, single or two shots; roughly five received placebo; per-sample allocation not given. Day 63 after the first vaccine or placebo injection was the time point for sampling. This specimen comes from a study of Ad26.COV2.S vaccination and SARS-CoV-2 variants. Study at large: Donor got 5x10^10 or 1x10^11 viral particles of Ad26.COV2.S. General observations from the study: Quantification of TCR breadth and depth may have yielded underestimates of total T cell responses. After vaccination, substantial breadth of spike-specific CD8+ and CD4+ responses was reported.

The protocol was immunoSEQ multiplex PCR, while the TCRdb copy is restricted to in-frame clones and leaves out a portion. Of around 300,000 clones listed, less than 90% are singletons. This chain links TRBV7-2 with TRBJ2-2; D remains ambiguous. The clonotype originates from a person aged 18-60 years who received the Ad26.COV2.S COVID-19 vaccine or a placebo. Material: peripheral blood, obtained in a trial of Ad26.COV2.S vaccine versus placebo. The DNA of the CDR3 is TGTGCCAGCAGCTTGGGGTTGGGGAACACCGGGGAGCTGTTTTTT. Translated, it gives CASSLGLGNTGELFF.